Detailed here is one TCR beta chain. The same CDR3 also results from other DNA sequences found in this sample. Methods used by the authors: Reference gene primer amplification yielded estimated nucleated cell counts. Using immunoSEQ multiplex PCR, the repertoire was profiled, and TCRdb retains in-frame clones only, with some absent. V and J calls and clone size are those listed in that table; D and trimming were worked out from the DNA. The sample consists of 300,000 to 350,000 clones, around 82% of them appearing once. This sample was taken from a study of blood T cell repertoires in COVID-19. Across the whole study: Sample material is recorded as cDNA or gDNA derived from T cells, B-cell-depleted T cells, or PBMCs.

Germline CDR1 reads SEHNR; CDR2 reads FQNEAQ (reference sequence). The CDR3 extends over 13 amino acids. V lost 3 bases, J lost 1 base, and 6 bases lay in between. The TCR sequence derives from a man aged 30 to 39 with active or convalescent COVID-19. Specimen: peripheral blood. The chain combines TRBV7-9 with TRBJ1-1; no definite D call. The CDR3 DNA follows: TGTGCCAGCAGCTTCAACGGGAACACTGAAGCTTTCTTT. Translation gives CASSFNGNTEAFF.